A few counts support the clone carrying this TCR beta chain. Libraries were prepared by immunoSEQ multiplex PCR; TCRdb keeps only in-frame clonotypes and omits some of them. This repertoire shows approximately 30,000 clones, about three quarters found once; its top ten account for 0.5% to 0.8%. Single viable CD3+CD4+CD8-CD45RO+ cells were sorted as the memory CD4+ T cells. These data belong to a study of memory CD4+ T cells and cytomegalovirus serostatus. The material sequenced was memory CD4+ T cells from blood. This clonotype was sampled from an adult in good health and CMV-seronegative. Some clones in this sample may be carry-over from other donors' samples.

The CDR3 spells CASRYISNTEAFF. CDR3 nucleotide sequence: TGTGCCAGCAGGTATATATCGAACACTGAAGCTTTCTTT. The chain carries TRBV6-1 and TRBJ1-1; D is unclear. The CDR3 runs 13 residues. Per the germline V gene, CDR1 is MNHNS and CDR2 is SASEGT. Trimming left V 6 bases short and J 1 base short, with 9 bases between.